This T cell receptor beta chain emerged from a study of T cells in Graves' hyperthyroidism and ophthalmopathy. This clonotype was seen many times. What it binds is not known. General study results and limits: Blood samples included most of the expanded thyroid clonotypes exceeding 0.001. The model made its ophthalmopathy prediction, and onset followed a median about 5.9 months later.

Amplification targeted TCR beta CDR3 regions from RNA transcripts. The primer set for the first-round RT-PCR of the TCR CDR3 was HTBI. TCRdb re-derived calls from the multiplex PCR reads in MiXCR, one entry per CDR3 protein. Of 250,000 to 300,000 distinct CDR3 sequences in the sample, 13% to 15% were seen once. Out of over 7.5 ml of fresh peripheral blood came the PBMCs. This receptor was obtained from a woman aged 40-49 years with Graves' hyperthyroidism that later progressed to Graves' ophthalmopathy. Sequenced sample: blood.

The CDR3 DNA is TGTGCCAGCTACCGACAGGGATGGCCCTACGAGCAGTACTTC. It specifies CASYRQGWPYEQYF. This sequence joins TRBV5-6 and TRBJ2-7; 7 nucleotides line up with TRBD1. Germline loops: CDR1 SGHDT, CDR2 YYEEEE. The CDR3 runs to 14 residues. Trimming at V came to 7 bases and at J to 2 bases, leaving 9 bases not matched to a gene. Full variable domain (outside the CDR3, taken from reference TRBV5-6 and TRBJ2-7): DAGVTQSPTHLIKTRGQQVTLRCSPKSGHDTVSWYQQALGQGPQFIFQYYEEEERQRGNFPDRFSGHQFPNYSSELNVNALLLGDSALYLCASYRQGWPYEQYFGPGTRLTVT.